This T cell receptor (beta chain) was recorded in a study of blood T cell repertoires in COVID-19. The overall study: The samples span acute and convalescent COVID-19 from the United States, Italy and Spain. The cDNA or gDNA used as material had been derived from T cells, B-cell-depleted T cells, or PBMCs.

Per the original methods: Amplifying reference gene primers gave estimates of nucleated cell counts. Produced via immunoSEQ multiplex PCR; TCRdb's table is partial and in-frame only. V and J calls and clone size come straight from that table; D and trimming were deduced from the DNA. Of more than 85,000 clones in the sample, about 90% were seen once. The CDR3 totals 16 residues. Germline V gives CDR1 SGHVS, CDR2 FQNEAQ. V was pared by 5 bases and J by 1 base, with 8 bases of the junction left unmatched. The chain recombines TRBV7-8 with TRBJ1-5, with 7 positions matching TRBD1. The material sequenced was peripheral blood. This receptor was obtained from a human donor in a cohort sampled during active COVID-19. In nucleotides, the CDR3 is TGTGCCAGCAGCGCTCAGGGGGGTTTCAGCAATCAGCCCCAGCATTTT. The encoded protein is CASSAQGGFSNQPQHF.